The 9 T cell receptor beta chains below come from one sample, sequenced in a study of CD8+ T cells in alopecia areata. The treatment was: oral pan-JAK inhibitor, 5-10 mg twice daily. TCR sequencing used cDNA made by reverse transcription of extracted RNA. Produced via immunoSEQ multiplex PCR; TCRdb's table is partial and in-frame only. The sample lists over 150,000 clones, roughly three fifths occurring once. Sequenced here: CD4+ T cells sorted from blood, sampled at week 4, from a patient treated with tofacitinib. These TCRs come from a human donor with alopecia areata.

The rearrangement uses TRBV7-2 and TRBJ1-5, with D unresolved. The CDR3 runs 13 residues. CDR1 and CDR2 from the germline V gene are SGHTA and FQGNSA. Trimming removed 8 bases at V and 5 bases at J, with 13 bases between. CDR3 sequence: CASGSGGHQPQHF. Here the CDR3 DNA reads TGTGCCAGCGGGTCCGGAGGGCATCAGCCCCAGCATTTT.

J is TRBJ2-7 and V is TRBV10-2; TRBD2 is a possible D gene (6 bases). The V end lost 6 bases, the J end lost 2 bases, and 11 bases lay between the germline ends. This CDR3 is 13 amino acids long. Germline loops: CDR1 WSHSY, CDR2 SAAADI. CDR3 in DNA: TGCGCCAGCAGGGAGGGAACCCCCTACGAGCAGTACTTC. Its translation is CASREGTPYEQYF.

V gene TRBV15 combines with J gene TRBJ2-1, with a weak D call TRBD2 (5 bases). The germline CDR1 and CDR2 sequences are LNHNV and YYDKDF (reference sequence). Trimming removed 0 bases from V and 7 bases from J, with 19 bases in between. The CDR3 has 17 residues. This CDR3 reads CATSRDYGGPKGNEQFF. As DNA, the CDR3 is TGTGCCACCAGCAGAGATTACGGCGGGCCGAAGGGAAATGAGCAGTTCTTC.

This chain joins TRBV30 and TRBJ1-1, with 7 bases that match TRBD1. This CDR3 comprises 12 residues. The V segment lost 4 bases and the J segment 11 bases; nucleotides outside the gene matches: 10. CDR1 GTSNPN and CDR2 SVGIG come from the germline V gene (reference sequence). CDR3 in amino acids: CAWKGPDRVAFF. The CDR3 DNA reads as TGTGCCTGGAAAGGTCCCGACAGGGTTGCTTTCTTT.

The chain has TRBV5-1 and TRBJ1-4; maybe TRBD1 (5 bases). The ends were cut back, 3 bases at V and 7 bases at J, with 13 bases in the middle. Germline CDR1 SGHRS, CDR2 YFSETQ. The CDR3 sequence is 14 residues long. The CDR3 is CASSSGINLEKLFF. The DNA of the CDR3 is TGCGCCAGCAGCTCAGGGATCAACCTTGAAAAACTGTTTTTT.

This sequence joins TRBV6-5 and TRBJ1-2; 10 bases map to TRBD1. The CDR3 sequence is 15 residues long. The germline V gene has CDR1 MNHEY and CDR2 SVGAGI. The trim removed 5 bases at V and 1 base at J, leaving 4 bases unmatched. The CDR3 is CASSPGDRGNYGYTF. In DNA, the CDR3 is TGTGCCAGCAGTCCTGGGGACAGGGGTAACTATGGCTACACCTTC.

This clone was detected a few times. The chain is built from TRBV27 and TRBJ1-2, with a weak D call TRBD1 (6 bases). With 6 bases removed from V and 5 bases from J, the gap between germline ends came to 16 bases. Germline-derived CDR1 and CDR2 are MNHEY and SMNVEV (reference sequence). This CDR3 region has 14 residues. CDR3 protein: CASSRTATPYGYTF. The CDR3 bases are TGTGCCAGCAGCAGGACAGCAACCCCGTATGGCTACACCTTC.

In this sample, this clone turned up a few times. The CDR3 DNA is TGTGCCAGCAGAATTACAACGAGGGGTAACCTAAAAGAGACCCAGTACTTC. This gives the protein CASRITTRGNLKETQYF. This sequence joins TRBV28 and TRBJ2-5, with D tentatively TRBD1 or TRBD2 (5 bases each). CDR1 and CDR2 (germline): MDHEN, SYDVKM. This CDR3 is 17 amino acids long. Trimming removed 6 bases from V and 3 bases from J, with 23 bases in between.

This chain joins TRBV29-1 and TRBJ1-4; no clear D. V was shortened by 5 bases and J by 8 bases, with 15 bases between the two germline ends. The CDR3 consists of 13 residues. The germline gives CDR1 SQVTM, CDR2 ANQGSEA. The CDR3 nucleotides read TGCAGCGTTCAGACGGGAGCGTTAGAAAAACTGTTTTTT. Translating it yields CSVQTGALEKLFF.